A selection of T cell receptor beta chains follows, all from one sample in a study of neurological immune-mediated disorders. TCRdb reprocessed the 5' RACE reads via MiXCR and lists one record per CDR3 protein. Of about 45,000 distinct CDR3 sequences listed, approximately 13% are singletons. The sample taken for sequencing was PBMCs. These receptor sequences come from a man aged 25-45 years in good health. Each CDR3 is given with its conserved first and last residue. The D gene is left open where the match is weak. For some rows the clone size is stated as once, few or many, or as a class when expanded; others skip it.

d_gene: TRBD2
j_gene: TRBJ2-1
v_gene: TRBV20-1
abundance: few
CDR3nt: TGCAGTGCCCGTATGTTTGGGGTAGCGGGATTCTACAATGAGCAGTTCTTC
CDR3aa: CSARMFGVAGFYNEQFF

d_gene: .
j_gene: TRBJ1-2
v_gene: TRBV7-9
abundance: many
CDR3nt: TGTGCCAGCAGCTTCAGGACGGGGTCCAACTATGGCTACACCTTC
CDR3aa: CASSFRTGSNYGYTF

d_gene: .
j_gene: TRBJ2-5
v_gene: TRBV5-1
abundance: many
CDR3nt: TGCGCCAGCAGCTTATTAGCGTCCCAAGAGACCCAGTACTTC
CDR3aa: CASSLLASQETQYF

d_gene: .
j_gene: TRBJ2-5
v_gene: TRBV5-1
abundance: many
CDR3nt: TGCGCCAGCAGCTTGGATTGGCAGCCCCAAGAGACCCAGTACTTC
CDR3aa: CASSLDWQPQETQYF

d_gene: TRBD1
j_gene: TRBJ2-7
v_gene: TRBV20-1
abundance: many
CDR3nt: TGCAGTGCTAGTTCCCACGGGGACAGGGCCTACGAGCAGTACTTC
CDR3aa: CSASSHGDRAYEQYF

d_gene: .
j_gene: TRBJ2-5
v_gene: TRBV15
abundance: many
CDR3nt: TGTGCCACCAGCAGAGACAGGGGCCAAGAGACCCAGTACTTC
CDR3aa: CATSRDRGQETQYF

d_gene: TRBD2
j_gene: TRBJ2-1
v_gene: TRBV9
abundance: many
CDR3nt: TGTGCCAGCAGCCCCAGGGGGGCTAGCGGGGGGGCCTACAATGAGCAGTTCTTC
CDR3aa: CASSPRGASGGAYNEQFF

d_gene: .
j_gene: TRBJ1-4
v_gene: TRBV5-1
abundance: many
CDR3nt: TGCGCCAGCAGCTTGGACATGCGGGAAAAACTGTTTTTT
CDR3aa: CASSLDMREKLFF

d_gene: TRBD1
j_gene: TRBJ2-5
v_gene: TRBV20-1
abundance: .
CDR3nt: TGCAGTGCTACCAGGACAGGGGCAGACCAGTACTTC
CDR3aa: CSATRTGADQYF

d_gene: .
j_gene: TRBJ2-7
v_gene: TRBV19
abundance: few
CDR3nt: TGTGCCAGTAGATCACAGGGCTCGGGGGGCTACGAGCAGTACTTC
CDR3aa: CASRSQGSGGYEQYF

d_gene: .
j_gene: TRBJ1-4
v_gene: TRBV29-1
abundance: many
CDR3nt: TGCAGCGTTGGACCGGGCAGGGGTGAAAAACTGTTTTTT
CDR3aa: CSVGPGRGEKLFF

d_gene: TRBD1
j_gene: TRBJ2-6
v_gene: TRBV3-1
abundance: many
CDR3nt: TGTGCCAGCAGCCCCCGGGACAGGGGGCCTGGGGCCAACGTCCTGACTTTC
CDR3aa: CASSPRDRGPGANVLTF

d_gene: .
j_gene: TRBJ2-3
v_gene: TRBV7-9
abundance: .
CDR3nt: TGTGCCAGCAGCGAGAAGGGCGTATTAGGGGATACGCAGTATTTT
CDR3aa: CASSEKGVLGDTQYF

d_gene: .
j_gene: TRBJ1-1
v_gene: TRBV12-3/TRBV12-4
abundance: many
CDR3nt: TGTGCCAGCAGTTTTGGGGCCGTTGAAGCTTTCTTT
CDR3aa: CASSFGAVEAFF

d_gene: .
j_gene: TRBJ2-2
v_gene: TRBV15
abundance: .
CDR3nt: TGTGCCACCAGCAGAGATAAGGGGTCCGGGGAGCTGTTTTTT
CDR3aa: CATSRDKGSGELFF

d_gene: .
j_gene: TRBJ2-7
v_gene: TRBV5-1
abundance: medium-sized
CDR3nt: TGCGCCAGCAGCTTGGGGATGGTCTCGGATAACGAGCAGTACTTC
CDR3aa: CASSLGMVSDNEQYF

d_gene: TRBD1
j_gene: TRBJ2-7
v_gene: TRBV12-3/TRBV12-4
abundance: many
CDR3nt: TGTGCCAGCAGTTTAACCGGGGGACAGGTTCCCTACGAGCAGTACTTC
CDR3aa: CASSLTGGQVPYEQYF

d_gene: TRBD2
j_gene: TRBJ2-7
v_gene: TRBV12-3/TRBV12-4
abundance: many
CDR3nt: TGTGCCAGCAGCCTAGCGGAATCCTACGAGCAGTACTTC
CDR3aa: CASSLAESYEQYF

d_gene: .
j_gene: TRBJ2-1
v_gene: TRBV11-2
abundance: many
CDR3nt: TGTGCCAGCAGCCCGAATAGGGGGAACTACAATGAGCAGTTCTTC
CDR3aa: CASSPNRGNYNEQFF

d_gene: TRBD1
j_gene: TRBJ1-2
v_gene: TRBV29-1
abundance: many
CDR3nt: TGCAGCGTTGAAACAGGGGATGGCTACACCTTC
CDR3aa: CSVETGDGYTF

d_gene: TRBD2
j_gene: TRBJ2-7
v_gene: TRBV5-1
abundance: many
CDR3nt: TGCGCCAGCAGCTTGGACGGGACTAGCGGGAACTACGAGCAGTACTTC
CDR3aa: CASSLDGTSGNYEQYF

d_gene: TRBD1
j_gene: TRBJ1-1
v_gene: TRBV24-1
abundance: many
CDR3nt: TGTGCCACCAGTGATTCGCGGACAGGCCTGAGGACTGAAGCTTTCTTT
CDR3aa: CATSDSRTGLRTEAFF

d_gene: TRBD1
j_gene: TRBJ1-5
v_gene: TRBV7-9
abundance: many
CDR3nt: TGTGCCAGCAGCTTCACAGGGGGTAATCAGCCCCAGCATTTT
CDR3aa: CASSFTGGNQPQHF

d_gene: TRBD2
j_gene: TRBJ2-7
v_gene: TRBV20-1
abundance: .
CDR3nt: TGCAGTGCTAGAGATCCAGGACTAGCGGGAGCGTTCTCCTACGAGCAGTACTTC
CDR3aa: CSARDPGLAGAFSYEQYF

d_gene: .
j_gene: TRBJ2-4
v_gene: TRBV12-3/TRBV12-4
abundance: few
CDR3nt: TGTGCCAGCAGACAAACGGAAGCCAAAAACATTCAGTACTTC
CDR3aa: CASRQTEAKNIQYF

d_gene: .
j_gene: TRBJ1-2
v_gene: TRBV20-1
abundance: many
CDR3nt: TGCAGTGCTATAAGGTTTGAGACCGATGGCTACACCTTC
CDR3aa: CSAIRFETDGYTF

d_gene: .
j_gene: TRBJ2-1
v_gene: TRBV12-3/TRBV12-4
abundance: many
CDR3nt: TGTGCCAGCAGTCCTACCGCCTCCTACAATGAGCAGTTCTTC
CDR3aa: CASSPTASYNEQFF

d_gene: .
j_gene: TRBJ2-1
v_gene: TRBV12-3/TRBV12-4
abundance: many
CDR3nt: TGTGCCAGCAGTACGTCTTCGGGATCTAGCTCCTACAATGAGCAGTTCTTC
CDR3aa: CASSTSSGSSSYNEQFF

d_gene: .
j_gene: TRBJ2-3
v_gene: TRBV20-1
abundance: many
CDR3nt: TGCAGTGCTAGAGATCGGGTTGGAGCAGATACGCAGTATTTT
CDR3aa: CSARDRVGADTQYF

d_gene: .
j_gene: TRBJ2-2
v_gene: TRBV7-2
abundance: many
CDR3nt: TGTGCCAGCAGCAGAGAACAGGTTCTCGGGGAGCTGTTTTTT
CDR3aa: CASSREQVLGELFF

d_gene: TRBD1
j_gene: TRBJ2-7
v_gene: TRBV20-1
abundance: many
CDR3nt: TGCAGTGCTAGAGTACAGGGGGCTAACCACGAGCAGTACTTC
CDR3aa: CSARVQGANHEQYF

d_gene: TRBD1
j_gene: TRBJ2-5
v_gene: TRBV18
abundance: few
CDR3nt: TGTGCCAGCTCACCCTGGACAGGTGTCCAAGAGACCCAGTACTTC
CDR3aa: CASSPWTGVQETQYF

d_gene: .
j_gene: TRBJ2-3
v_gene: TRBV5-1
abundance: many
CDR3nt: TGCGCCAGCAGCTTGGCCGGGGGGCGCGATACGCAGTATTTT
CDR3aa: CASSLAGGRDTQYF

d_gene: TRBD2
j_gene: TRBJ2-1
v_gene: TRBV14
abundance: many
CDR3nt: TGTGCCAGCAGCCAAGGCCCGCTAGCGGGAGCATCTTTCTTC
CDR3aa: CASSQGPLAGASFF

d_gene: .
j_gene: TRBJ2-1
v_gene: TRBV6-5
abundance: many
CDR3nt: TGTGCCAGCAGTCACCAAAGTTACAGTGAGCAGTTCTTC
CDR3aa: CASSHQSYSEQFF

d_gene: .
j_gene: TRBJ1-3
v_gene: TRBV6-1
abundance: many
CDR3nt: TGTGCCAGCAGTGACGGTGCCTCTGGAAACACCATATATTTT
CDR3aa: CASSDGASGNTIYF

d_gene: TRBD2
j_gene: TRBJ2-5
v_gene: TRBV3-1
abundance: many
CDR3nt: TGTGCCAGCAGCCCCACTAGCGGGAGCACGACCCAGTACTTC
CDR3aa: CASSPTSGSTTQYF

d_gene: .
j_gene: TRBJ2-5
v_gene: TRBV5-1
abundance: many
CDR3nt: TGCGCCAGCAGCTTGCTAGGGCTGACGGAGACCCAGTACTTC
CDR3aa: CASSLLGLTETQYF

d_gene: .
j_gene: TRBJ1-2
v_gene: TRBV20-1
abundance: medium-sized
CDR3nt: TGCAGTGCCCCGGACAGCTACTATGGCTACACCTTC
CDR3aa: CSAPDSYYGYTF

d_gene: TRBD2
j_gene: TRBJ2-3
v_gene: TRBV20-1
abundance: many
CDR3nt: TGCAGTGCTAGACTTACTAGCGGGAGGACAAGCACAGATACGCAGTATTTT
CDR3aa: CSARLTSGRTSTDTQYF

d_gene: TRBD1
j_gene: TRBJ1-5
v_gene: TRBV11-2
abundance: many
CDR3nt: TGTGCCAGCAGCTTAGGCCCGCAGGGGGCAAAGGGCAATCAGCCCCAGCATTTT
CDR3aa: CASSLGPQGAKGNQPQHF

d_gene: .
j_gene: TRBJ1-2
v_gene: TRBV29-1
abundance: many
CDR3nt: TGCAGCGTTGAGCGGGGGGCGGTTAACTATGGCTACACCTTC
CDR3aa: CSVERGAVNYGYTF

d_gene: .
j_gene: TRBJ1-1
v_gene: TRBV6-6
abundance: many
CDR3nt: TGTGCCAGCAGTGGCGCGGGGGGAACTGAAGCTTTCTTT
CDR3aa: CASSGAGGTEAFF

d_gene: TRBD1
j_gene: TRBJ1-1
v_gene: TRBV28
abundance: .
CDR3nt: TGTGCCAGCACCGGGACAGCCGATCCTGGCGCTGAAGCTTTCTTT
CDR3aa: CASTGTADPGAEAFF

d_gene: TRBD2
j_gene: TRBJ2-7
v_gene: TRBV5-1
abundance: many
CDR3nt: TGCGCCAGCAGCCCGGGGACTAGCGCGGCCTACGAGCAGTACTTC
CDR3aa: CASSPGTSAAYEQYF

d_gene: .
j_gene: TRBJ2-3
v_gene: TRBV15
abundance: many
CDR3nt: TGTGCCACCAGCAGAGATCCGGGTGGAACAGATACGCAGTATTTT
CDR3aa: CATSRDPGGTDTQYF

d_gene: .
j_gene: TRBJ1-5
v_gene: TRBV5-5
abundance: many
CDR3nt: TGTGCCAGCAGCTTGGTTACAGGGCTAGATCAGCCCCAGCATTTT
CDR3aa: CASSLVTGLDQPQHF

d_gene: .
j_gene: TRBJ2-1
v_gene: TRBV12-3/TRBV12-4
abundance: many
CDR3nt: TGTGCCAGCAGCCTCTACAATGAGCAGTTCTTC
CDR3aa: CASSLYNEQFF

d_gene: .
j_gene: TRBJ2-7
v_gene: TRBV28
abundance: many
CDR3nt: TGTGCCAGCAGTTTGGTTGCATATGACGAGCAGTACTTC
CDR3aa: CASSLVAYDEQYF

d_gene: .
j_gene: TRBJ2-7
v_gene: TRBV28
abundance: .
CDR3nt: TGTGCCAGCAGTTTGGGGGACCCGAAAATTTACGAGCAGTACTTC
CDR3aa: CASSLGDPKIYEQYF